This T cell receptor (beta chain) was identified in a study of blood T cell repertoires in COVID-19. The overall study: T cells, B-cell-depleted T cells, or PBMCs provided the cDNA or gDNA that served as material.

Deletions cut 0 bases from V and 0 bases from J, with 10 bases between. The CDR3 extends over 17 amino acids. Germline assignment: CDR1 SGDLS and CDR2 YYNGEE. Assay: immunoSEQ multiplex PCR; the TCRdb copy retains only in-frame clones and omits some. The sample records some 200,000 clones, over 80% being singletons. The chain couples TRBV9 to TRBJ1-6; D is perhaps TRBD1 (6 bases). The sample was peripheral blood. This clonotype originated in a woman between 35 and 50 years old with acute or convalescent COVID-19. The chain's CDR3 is CASSVGQARSYNSPLHF. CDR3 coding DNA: TGTGCCAGCAGCGTAGGACAGGCCCGCTCCTATAATTCACCCCTCCACTTT.